This record covers a single TCR beta chain. The germline V and J ends were trimmed by 0 bases and 0 bases, with 9 bases remaining between them. The V gene's germline CDR1 is ENHRY and CDR2 SYGVKD. The CDR3 length is 16 residues. These data come from a study of cytomegalovirus exposure and HLA in healthy donors. The assay was immunoSEQ multiplex PCR, and TCRdb's table has in-frame clones only and misses some. The data show under 300,000 clones, roughly 86% seen once. The rearrangement uses TRBV10-3 and TRBJ1-5; D remains unclear. The sequence derives from a woman under 40 in good health and CMV-seropositive. Sequenced input: PBMCs. CDR3 residues: CAISESTTPSNQPQHF. CDR3 bases: TGTGCCATCAGTGAGTCTACAACACCTAGCAATCAGCCCCAGCATTTT.